Each of the 18 T cell receptor beta chains below was sequenced from the same sample in a study of regulatory T cells in long-lasting Graves disease. Noted time point: persistent/refractory GD, antithyroid drugs over 5 years with positive TRAb. The TCR library used RNA extracted from PBMCs. Relying on iRepertoire HTBI primers and Arm-PCR of CDR3 regions, the team built TCR beta libraries. TCRdb ran MiXCR on the multiplex PCR reads and lists one entry per CDR3 protein. The sample lists a few hundred thousand distinct CDR3 sequences; around a fifth were seen once. Sample: peripheral blood mononuclear cells (PBMCs), taken when the disease was refractory, from a patient treated with antithyroid drugs. These receptors originate from a female donor with Graves disease.

This clonotype was seen more than once but under ten times. A single base separates this from a much larger clone, so it may be a read error. The chain carries TRBV3-1 and TRBJ1-5; D gene unclear. Germline assignment: CDR1 LGHDT and CDR2 YNNKEL (reference sequence). The CDR3 extends over 14 amino acids. DNA for the CDR3: TGTGCCAGCGGCCAAGAGGGAGGGAATCAGCCCCAGCATTTT. Protein product: CASGQEGGNQPQHF.

Many counts were recorded for this clonotype. CDR3 DNA sequence: TGTGCCAGCAGCTTACGGGGGGGATCCTACGAGCAGTACTTC. Its protein is CASSLRGGSYEQYF. The chain uses TRBV12-3 or TRBV12-4 and TRBJ2-7; 8 bases are shared with TRBD2. The V and J ends lost 6 bases and 1 base, in that order; junction bases with no gene match: 5. The length of the CDR3 is 14 residues.

At least ten counts were recorded for this clonotype. This chain joins TRBV28 and TRBJ2-5; a weak D match, TRBD1 (6 bases). The germline V gene encodes CDR1 MDHEN and CDR2 SYDVKM. The CDR3 is 13 residues long. V lost 5 bases and J lost 5, with 12 bases in between. CDR3 nucleotide sequence: TGTGCCAGCAGTGAATCAGGGGATGAGACCCAGTACTTC. Translated: CASSESGDETQYF.

This clonotype was recorded at least ten times. The chain employs TRBV28 and TRBJ1-1; D might be TRBD1 (5 bases). Trimming shortened V by 4 bases and J by 3 bases, and 9 bases separated the two germline ends. CDR3 length: 13 amino acids. Germline assignment: CDR1 MDHEN and CDR2 SYDVKM. CDR3 loop: CASSWGGYTEAFF. The DNA of the CDR3 is TGTGCCAGCAGTTGGGGCGGGTACACTGAAGCTTTCTTT. Full variable domain (outside the CDR3, taken from reference TRBV28 and TRBJ1-1): DVKVTQSSRYLVKRTGEKVFLECVQDMDHENMFWYRQDPGLGLRLIYFSYDVKMKEKGDIPEGYSVSREKKERFSLILESASTNQTSMYLCASSWGGYTEAFFGQGTRLTVV.

The V call is TRBV6-5, the J call TRBJ2-5; TRBD1 is a possible D gene (5 bases). Trimming took 0 bases from V and 2 from J, leaving 13 bases between them. The germline V gene encodes CDR1 MNHEY and CDR2 SVGAGI. The CDR3 spans 16 residues. The CDR3 nucleotides read TGTGCCAGCAGTTACTCGAAGGTCAGGGTGCAAGAGACCCAGTACTTC. Amino acids: CASSYSKVRVQETQYF.

In this sample, this clonotype turned up many times. V and J are TRBV7-9 and TRBJ1-1; D call uncertain. Germline V gene lookup returns CDR1 SEHNR and CDR2 FQNEAQ (reference sequence). The V gene lost 2 bases and the J gene lost 5 bases, with 9 bases spanning the gap. The CDR3 has 13 amino acids. In DNA form, the CDR3 reads TGTGCCAGCAGCTTATCAGATGGGACTGAAGCTTTCTTT. It is translated as CASSLSDGTEAFF.

The chain joins TRBV12-5 to TRBJ1-6, with D uncertain. The V end was cut by 3 bases, the J end by 10 bases, with 19 bases between. The CDR3 has 16 residues. Germline-derived CDR1 and CDR2 are LGHNT and FRNRAP. The CDR3 protein is CASGFFGPWKESPLHF. The CDR3 DNA sequence: TGTGCTAGTGGTTTTTTTGGGCCATGGAAGGAGTCACCCCTCCACTTT.

In this sample, this clonotype turned up many times. V usage is TRBV7-2 and J usage is TRBJ2-5; D gene ambiguous. Germline CDR1 SGHTA, CDR2 FQGNSA. V lost 2 bases and J lost 4, with 5 bases in between. This CDR3 has 12 amino acids. In DNA form, the CDR3 reads TGTGCCAGCAGCTTATTTAGAGAGACCCAGTACTTC. It codes for CASSLFRETQYF.

This clonotype was counted many times. This chain links TRBV7-9 with TRBJ1-4; TRBD1 matches at 8 bases. The junction had 10 bases not matched to a gene; V was cut back by 5 bases and J by 8 bases. The CDR3 length is 15 residues. Germline CDR1 reads SEHNR; CDR2 reads FQNEAQ (reference sequence). This CDR3 reads CASSPPDREEEKLFF. In DNA, the CDR3 is TGTGCCAGCAGCCCCCCGGACAGGGAGGAAGAAAAACTGTTTTTT.

This clonotype was counted ten times or more. CDR3 loop: CASSFYGGNTEAFF. As DNA, the CDR3 is TGTGCCAGCAGTTTCTATGGGGGAAACACTGAAGCTTTCTTT. The chain joins TRBV12-3 or TRBV12-4 to TRBJ1-1; perhaps TRBD1 as D (5 bases). Trimming stripped 3 bases from V and 2 bases from J, with 10 bases between. The CDR3 is 14 residues long.

The sample holds many counts of this clonotype. The chain combines TRBV7-8 with TRBJ2-7, with 11 bases aligning to TRBD2. This CDR3 has 16 residues. CDR1 and CDR2 from the germline V gene are SGHVS and FQNEAQ. Unmatched junction bases numbered 11, after V lost 5 bases and J lost 5 bases. The CDR3 DNA sequence: TGTGCCAGCAGCCCCCCGTGGCTAGCGGGAGGTGACGAGCAGTACTTC. It yields the protein CASSPPWLAGGDEQYF.

This clonotype was detected ten times or more. This rearrangement joins TRBV6-1 to TRBJ2-7; 7 nucleotides line up with TRBD1. With 6 bases clipped from V and 6 bases from J, the junction kept 8 bases outside the gene matches. Germline CDR1 MNHNS, CDR2 SASEGT. The CDR3 runs 13 residues. DNA of the CDR3: TGTGCCAGCAGCGTGACAGGGTTCAGCGAGCAGTACTTC. As protein: CASSVTGFSEQYF.

This clonotype was picked up many times. This chain connects TRBV5-4 to TRBJ1-6; 9 positions match TRBD1. Trimming removed 3 bases from V and 9 bases from J; junction bases left unmatched: 4. CDR1 is SGHNT, CDR2 YYREEE, per germline (reference sequence). The CDR3 covers 14 residues. CDR3 in amino acids: CASSSQGAGSPLHF. CDR3 nucleotide sequence: TGTGCCAGCAGCTCACAGGGGGCCGGTTCACCCCTCCACTTT.

V gene TRBV7-2 combines with J gene TRBJ1-4; D gene ambiguous. Germline CDR1 and CDR2: SGHTA and FQGNSA. CDR3 length: 14 amino acids. Trimming left V 2 bases short and J 5 bases short, with 9 bases between. CDR3 protein: CASSLILYNEKLFF. The CDR3 nucleotides read TGTGCCAGCAGCTTAATCCTATACAATGAAAAACTGTTTTTT.

This clonotype was observed many times. V usage is TRBV20-1 and J usage is TRBJ2-7; tentatively, D is TRBD1 (5 bases). Germline V lookup: CDR1 DFQATT, CDR2 SNEGSKA (reference sequence). The CDR3 has 15 residues. V was pared by 0 bases and J by 2 bases, with 14 bases between. CDR3 loop: CSAREGQAIPYEQYF. The CDR3 DNA reads as TGCAGTGCTAGAGAGGGGCAGGCCATCCCCTACGAGCAGTACTTC.

This chain connects TRBV5-1 to TRBJ2-5; D is perhaps TRBD2 (5 bases). The V gene's germline CDR1 is SGHRS and CDR2 YFSETQ. This CDR3 spans 14 amino acids. Trimming cost V 0 bases and J 4 bases, with 10 bases left between them. The CDR3 here is CASSLAYLAETQYF. The CDR3, as DNA: TGCGCCAGCAGCTTGGCCTATCTAGCAGAGACCCAGTACTTC.

This clonotype has a handful of counts. This rearrangement joins TRBV20-1 to TRBJ1-1; 10 bases align to TRBD1. The ends lost 5 bases at V and 6 bases at J; junction bases unmatched: 0. The CDR3 has 11 residues. Germline V gene data show CDR1 as DFQATT and CDR2 as SNEGSKA (reference sequence). The CDR3 bases are TGCAGTGCTGGGACAGGGGCTGAAGCTTTCTTT. It encodes CSAGTGAEAFF.

This clonotype was observed many times. The CDR3 DNA sequence: TGTGCCAGCAGTTACTCGACCCATTATCGGGAATCCTACGAGCAGTACTTC. Encoded protein: CASSYSTHYRESYEQYF. The rearrangement links TRBV6-5 to TRBJ2-7; possibly TRBD2 for D (5 bases). Germline V gene data show CDR1 as MNHEY and CDR2 as SVGAGI. V lost 0 bases to trimming and J lost 1 base, with 16 bases between them. This CDR3 has 17 residues.